This entry lists 25 T cell receptor beta chains sequenced from one sample in a study of T cells in Graves' hyperthyroidism and ophthalmopathy (dated by TCRdb to the late 2010s). Library prep was done by multiplex PCR. Sequenced using an Illumina HiSeq 2000. Amplification of TCR beta CDR3 regions was carried out from RNA transcripts. A first-round RT-PCR of the TCR CDR3 used the HTBI primer set with the Qiagen OneStep RT-PCR kit. TCRdb reprocessing: public reads trimmed at Q25 with fastp, clones called with MiXCR, in-frame beta chains kept. Rows are unified per CDR3 protein, each entry keeping the most common DNA and genes. Here the sample has fewer than 550,000 distinct CDR3 sequences; around a sixth occur a single time. Jointly, the top ten make up around 7.7% of the sample. The sample was blood. These receptors came from a woman aged 18-30 years with Graves' hyperthyroidism.

This clonotype has more than one count but fewer than ten. A read error is possible here, since a much larger clone lies one base away. The V gene is TRBV3-1, the J gene TRBJ2-1; 11 bases map to TRBD2. The trim removed 4 bases at V and 0 bases at J, leaving 8 bases unmatched. Germline V gene data show CDR1 as LGHDT and CDR2 as YNNKEL (reference sequence). The CDR3 runs to 18 residues. The CDR3 loop reads CASSRETSGVSSYNEQFF. The DNA for the CDR3 is TGTGCCAGCAGCCGAGAGACTAGCGGGGTCAGCTCCTACAATGAGCAGTTCTTC.

This clonotype has ten or more counts. This chain uses TRBV12-5 with TRBJ2-2; D unclear. This CDR3 contains 13 residues. V shed 0 bases and J shed 8 bases, with 7 bases lying between them. CDR1 is LGHNT and CDR2 is FRNRAP in the germline V gene. The CDR3 DNA reads as TGTGCTAGTGGTTTGGTATCGACGGGGGAGCTGTTTTTT. It is translated as CASGLVSTGELFF. Full variable domain (rest looked up from reference TRBV12-5 and TRBJ2-2): DARVTQTPRHKVTEMGQEVTMRCQPILGHNTVFWYRQTMMQGLELLAYFRNRAPLDDSGMPKDRFSAEMPDATLATLKIQPSEPRDSAVYFCASGLVSTGELFFGEGSRLTVL.

This chain uses TRBV20-1 with TRBJ2-1; 10 nucleotides line up with TRBD1. The germline gives CDR1 DFQATT, CDR2 SNEGSKA (reference sequence). After removal of 3 bases from V and 6 bases from J, the junction contained 8 bases not matched to a gene. This CDR3 spans 15 amino acids. CDR3 DNA: TGCAGTGCTAGGGGGGGGACAGGGGATTTCAATGAGCAGTTCTTC. Its protein is CSARGGTGDFNEQFF.

Details on this clonotype: Lacking the conserved final phenylalanine or tryptophan, this CDR3 likely reflects a read error. This chain joins TRBV15 and TRBJ2-5; 10 positions agree with TRBD1. Germline V lookup: CDR1 LNHNV, CDR2 YYDKDF (reference sequence). J lost 5 bases, V lost 1 base, and 16 bases had no gene match. The CDR3 totals 19 residues. The CDR3 sequence: CATSRGAWETGGGRETQYL. DNA of the CDR3: TGTGCCACCAGCAGAGGAGCGTGGGAGACAGGGGGCGGTAGGGAGACCCAGTACCTC.

This clonotype has a count of ten or more. The V call is TRBV7-3, the J call TRBJ2-1; 10 bases match TRBD2. Looked up from germline, CDR1 is SGHTA and CDR2 is FQGTGA. V lost 5 bases and J lost 7; bases outside the gene matches: 5. The CDR3 contains 14 residues. CDR3 in amino acids: CASSRTSGRNEQFF. Here the CDR3 DNA reads TGTGCCAGCAGCCGGACTAGCGGCCGGAATGAGCAGTTCTTC.

This clonotype was recorded at least ten times. The gene calls are TRBV20-1 and TRBJ1-2; D is ambiguous. Germline V CDR1 and CDR2: DFQATT, SNEGSKA (reference sequence). The CDR3 is 11 amino acids. V was clipped by 1 base and J by 6 bases, with 6 bases between them. The CDR3 DNA sequence: TGCAGTGCTAGAGTTGCGAATGGCTACACCTTC. It codes for CSARVANGYTF.

The table lists this clonotype with many counts. V gene TRBV7-2 combines with J gene TRBJ2-4; 7 bases fit TRBD2. Germline V gene data show CDR1 as SGHTA and CDR2 as FQGNSA. CDR3 length: 14 residues. After removal of 5 bases from V and 7 bases from J, the junction contained 8 bases not matched to a gene. The CDR3 loop is CASSQASGTNIQYF. The CDR3 bases are TGTGCCAGCAGCCAAGCTAGCGGAACTAACATTCAGTACTTC.

This clonotype was observed at least ten times. Here the CDR3 DNA reads TGTGCCAGCAGCTTAGGGCCTAGCGGGAGGCGTGAGCAGTTCTTC. The encoded protein is CASSLGPSGRREQFF. V and J are TRBV7-3 and TRBJ2-1; TRBD2 aligns across 11 bases. CDR1 SGHTA and CDR2 FQGTGA come from the germline V gene. Trimming removed 2 bases from V and 9 bases from J; junction bases left unmatched: 6. The CDR3 spans 15 residues.

This clonotype has ten or more counts. This chain connects TRBV11-3 to TRBJ2-2; D remains unclear. Trimming shortened V by 2 bases and J by 9 bases, and 10 bases separated the two germline ends. Germline CDR1 reads SGHNT; CDR2 reads YENEEA. CDR3 size: 13 residues. CDR3 loop: CASSLSDQRELFF. In DNA, the CDR3 is TGTGCCAGCAGCTTATCGGATCAGAGGGAGCTGTTTTTT.

This clonotype was picked up many times. The gene calls are TRBV20-1 and TRBJ1-2, with D perhaps TRBD1 (5 bases). Germline CDR1 reads DFQATT; CDR2 reads SNEGSKA (reference sequence). The CDR3 has 11 amino acids. Between the trimmed V and J ends, which lost 5 bases and 5 bases, there was a span of 9 bases. In nucleotides, the CDR3 is TGCAGTGCTGATGGACAATATGGCTACACCTTC. Translated, it gives CSADGQYGYTF.

This clonotype was counted a few times. This sequence joins TRBV6-1 and TRBJ1-2; 7 bases agree with TRBD1. CDR1 is MNHNS and CDR2 is SASEGT in the germline V gene. Trimming removed 6 bases from V and 3 bases from J; junction bases left unmatched: 10. CDR3 length: 15 residues. CDR3 nucleotide sequence: TGTGCCAGCAGGCCCAAGACAGGGAACGACTATGGCTACACCTTC. It codes for CASRPKTGNDYGYTF.

In this sample, this clonotype turned up many times. This chain connects TRBV3-1 to TRBJ2-5; D gene uncertain. The CDR3 runs 12 residues. Germline values: CDR1 LGHDT, CDR2 YNNKEL (reference sequence). V was cut by 5 bases and J by 5 bases, with 9 bases left in between. The CDR3 sequence: CASSSIRETQYF. CDR3 bases: TGTGCCAGCAGCTCTATTCGGGAGACCCAGTACTTC.

This clonotype was counted many times. The chain is built from TRBV6-6 and TRBJ1-2; D unresolved. Germline assignment: CDR1 MNHNY and CDR2 SVGAGI (reference sequence). V was clipped by 1 base and J by 8 bases, with 14 bases between them. This CDR3 has 14 residues. CDR3 region: CASSYFHTDGGYTF. The CDR3, as DNA: TGTGCCAGCAGTTACTTCCACACCGATGGCGGCTACACCTTC.

In this sample, this clonotype turned up many times. This chain connects TRBV9 to TRBJ2-1; D is undetermined. In germline, CDR1 is SGDLS, CDR2 YYNGEE. V lost 4 bases and J lost 6, with 8 bases in between. The CDR3 spans 12 residues. The CDR3 region is CASSQLPNEQFF. CDR3 DNA: TGTGCCAGCAGCCAGCTTCCCAATGAGCAGTTCTTC.

The rearrangement links TRBV6-1 to TRBJ2-7, with 8 bases fitting TRBD2. Germline values: CDR1 MNHNS, CDR2 SASEGT. The ends lost 6 bases at V and 6 bases at J; junction bases unmatched: 13. This CDR3 has 15 amino acids. Here the CDR3 reads CASRPPGLETGEQYF. For the CDR3, the DNA is TGTGCCAGCAGACCTCCGGGACTAGAAACAGGCGAGCAGTACTTC.

This clonotype has only a few counts. The rearrangement joins TRBV29-1 to TRBJ1-2; D unclear. This CDR3 region has 13 residues. Trimming removed 8 bases from V and 0 bases from J, with 13 bases in between. CDR1 and CDR2 from the germline V gene are SQVTM and ANQGSEA. The CDR3 spells CSSEWLPNYGYTF. The CDR3 DNA is TGCAGCTCGGAGTGGCTACCTAACTATGGCTACACCTTC.

This clonotype came up many times. V gene TRBV11-1 combines with J gene TRBJ2-7, with D perhaps assigned TRBD1 or TRBD2 (5 bases each). CDR3 length equals 15 residues. Trimming stripped 4 bases from V and 4 bases from J, with 17 bases between. The V gene's germline CDR1 is SGHAT and CDR2 FQDESV (reference sequence). The CDR3 bases are TGTGCCAGCAGCTCCTTAAATGAGGGGATTTACGAGCAGTACTTC. Its translation is CASSSLNEGIYEQYF.

This clonotype appeared many times. The chain couples TRBV28 to TRBJ2-7; no definite D call. V lost 10 bases and J lost 4, with 14 bases in between. Germline V gives CDR1 MDHEN, CDR2 SYDVKM. The CDR3 runs to 12 residues. The DNA of the CDR3 is TGTGCCACCGGATCGACATTTTACGAGCAGTACTTC. This gives the protein CATGSTFYEQYF.

The chain combines TRBV9 with TRBJ1-2, with 7 bases that match TRBD1. Trimming took 4 bases from V and 10 from J; bases not matched to a gene: 10. Germline CDR1 SGDLS, CDR2 YYNGEE. The CDR3 spans 13 residues. The CDR3 loop reads CASSFSGTEAYTF. Written as DNA, the CDR3 is TGTGCCAGCAGCTTTAGTGGGACAGAAGCCTACACCTTC.

The chain has TRBV24-1 and TRBJ1-2; perhaps TRBD1 as D (6 bases). CDR1 is KGHDR and CDR2 is SFDVKD in the germline V gene. This CDR3 spans 13 amino acids. Between the trimmed V and J ends, which lost 4 bases and 5 bases, there was a span of 10 bases. The CDR3, as DNA: TGTGCCACCAGTGAACAGGGCCCATATGGCTACACCTTC. This translates into CATSEQGPYGYTF.

This clonotype has ten or more counts. The chain combines TRBV4-2 with TRBJ2-7, with 7 bases identical to TRBD2. The V gene's germline CDR1 is LGHNA and CDR2 YNFKEQ. The CDR3 is 15 amino acids. J was trimmed by 6 bases and V by 0 bases; bases with no gene match: 8. The CDR3 DNA reads as TGTGCCAGCAGCCAAGATGGTGGGGGGGGACGCGAGCAGTACTTC. Translation gives CASSQDGGGGREQYF.

A remark on this clonotype: The junction and the germline gene differ at one end; a read error may be behind it. This sequence joins TRBV4-2 and TRBJ2-1; TRBD2 matches at 10 bases. The CDR3 consists of 17 residues. Germline V gene lookup returns CDR1 LGHNA and CDR2 YNFKEQ. CDR3 bases: TGTGCCGGCAGCCAGGTGGGAGCGGGGGGGCCGGGCAATGAGCAGTTCTTC. Translated: CAGSQVGAGGPGNEQFF.

In this sample, this clonotype turned up a few times. The V gene is TRBV19, the J gene TRBJ1-5; TRBD1 aligns across 7 bases. There are 17 residues in the CDR3. The V gene end was trimmed by 1 base and the J gene end by 4 bases; junction bases not matched to a gene: 10. The germline gives CDR1 LNHDA, CDR2 SQIVND (reference sequence). In DNA, the CDR3 is TGTGCCAGTAGTATAGGCCCGGGACAGACCTCTAATCAGCCCCAGCATTTT. Translation: CASSIGPGQTSNQPQHF.

This clonotype was counted only a few times. This sequence joins TRBV9 and TRBJ1-2, with D uncertain. The CDR3 has 14 residues. The V end was cut by 4 bases, the J end by 4 bases, with 14 bases between. Germline loops: CDR1 SGDLS, CDR2 YYNGEE. CDR3: CASSSSGRFYGYTF. The CDR3 coding sequence is TGTGCCAGCAGCTCCTCTGGGCGGTTCTATGGCTACACCTTC.

In its sample, this clonotype was seen many times. The chain recombines TRBV2 with TRBJ2-7, with TRBD1 matching over 7 bases. Germline V gives CDR1 SNHLY, CDR2 FYNNEI. CDR3 length: 14 amino acids. V was clipped by 5 bases and J by 2 bases; unmatched bases: 6. The CDR3 DNA follows: TGTGCCAGCAGTTCCGGGACAGCACCCTACGAGCAGTACTTC. Amino acid sequence: CASSSGTAPYEQYF. Drawing the rest from reference TRBV2 and TRBJ2-7, the complete variable domain is EPEVTQTPSHQVTQMGQEVILRCVPISNHLYFYWYRQILGQKVEFLVSFYNNEISEKSEIFDDQFSVERPDGSNFTLKIRSTKLEDSAMYFCASSSGTAPYEQYFGPGTRLTVT.